This TCR beta chain was recorded in a study of OX40 agonist ivuxolimab in advanced cancers. This table comes from immunoSEQ multiplex PCR, and its TCRdb copy is limited to in-frame clones, with some not included. The sample gives about 8,300 clones, about 81% of which show up once; approximately 16% is in the top ten. Material: CD4+ or CD8+ T cells sorted from blood, obtained in a trial of the OX40 agonist ivuxolimab. The TCR comes from an adult with an advanced solid tumor such as melanoma, head and neck, liver or kidney cancer.

The CDR3 loop reads CASGIKQGRETQYF. In DNA, the CDR3 is TGTGCCAGCGGGATTAAACAGGGGAGGGAGACCCAGTACTTC. The chain employs TRBV7-9 and TRBJ2-5, with D tentatively TRBD1 (7 bases). Trimming pared 8 bases from V and 5 bases from J, leaving 18 bases between. The CDR3 totals 14 residues. Germline CDR1 SEHNR, CDR2 FQNEAQ (reference sequence).